These 8 T cell receptor beta chains share one sample of origin, sequenced in a study of blood T cell repertoires in COVID-19. Measured with immunoSEQ multiplex PCR; TCRdb has only the in-frame clones, and not every one. The data show roughly 160,000 clones, roughly 84% seen once. Input material: peripheral blood. The receptors here all came from a man between 18 and 29 years old with active or convalescent COVID-19.

The chain couples TRBV12-3 or TRBV12-4 to TRBJ2-1, with D possibly TRBD2 on 6 matching bases. This CDR3 region has 12 residues. The V end lost 11 bases, the J end lost 5 bases, and 13 bases lay between the germline ends. CDR3 amino acids: CASKRADNEQFF. For the CDR3, the DNA is TGTGCCTCCAAGCGGGCGGACAATGAGCAGTTCTTC.

V usage is TRBV10-1 and J usage is TRBJ2-3; 8 bases fit TRBD2. CDR1 WNHNN and CDR2 SYGVQD come from the germline V gene (reference sequence). The CDR3 consists of 15 residues. V lost 5 bases and J lost 2; bases outside the gene matches: 6. This chain's CDR3 is CASSLAGGHTDTQYF. The CDR3, as DNA: TGCGCCAGCAGTCTGGCGGGGGGCCACACAGATACGCAGTATTTT.

This chain joins TRBV24-1 and TRBJ2-2; 7 bases line up with TRBD2. CDR1 is KGHDR and CDR2 is SFDVKD in the germline V gene. The CDR3 spans 13 residues. With 9 bases clipped from V and 5 bases from J, the junction kept 5 bases outside the gene matches. The CDR3 spells CATSRAGTGELFF. DNA of the CDR3: TGTGCCACCTCCAGAGCGGGGACCGGGGAGCTGTTTTTT.

V usage is TRBV6-6 and J usage is TRBJ2-6, with a tentative D call TRBD2 (6 bases). Per germline, CDR1 MNHNY and CDR2 SVGAGI (reference sequence). CDR3 length: 16 residues. Trimming pared 2 bases from V and 4 bases from J, leaving 12 bases between. CDR3 sequence reads: CASSYTSGRGANVLTF. The CDR3 nucleotides read TGTGCCAGCAGTTACACCAGTGGGAGGGGGGCCAACGTCCTGACTTTC.

The chain carries TRBV5-1 and TRBJ2-5; possibly TRBD2 for D (5 bases). The germline V and J ends were trimmed by 7 bases and 5 bases, with 21 bases remaining between them. The CDR3 totals 15 residues. Per the germline V gene, CDR1 is SGHRS and CDR2 is YFSETQ. CDR3 bases: TGCGCCAGCCGGAGGTCCGCCCTAGATCGGGAGACCCAGTACTTC. The encoded protein is CASRRSALDRETQYF.

This sequence joins TRBV11-1 and TRBJ2-3; no firm D call. CDR3 size: 14 residues. V lost 0 bases and J 8 bases, leaving 12 bases between the germline ends. Per the germline V gene, CDR1 is SGHAT and CDR2 is FQDESV (reference sequence). CDR3 in amino acids: CASSLARTSSTQYF. The CDR3 bases are TGTGCCAGCAGCTTAGCCCGAACATCCAGTACGCAGTATTTT. Looking up the rest from reference TRBV11-1 and TRBJ2-3 gives the full variable domain: EAEVAQSPRYKITEKSQAVAFWCDPISGHATLYWYRQILGQGPELLVQFQDESVVDDSQLPKDRFSAERLKGVDSTLKIQPAELGDSAMYLCASSLARTSSTQYFGPGTRLTVL.

The sample holds one count of this clone. Other DNA sequences in the same sample also yield this CDR3. V is TRBV27 and J is TRBJ1-6; D possibly corresponds to TRBD1 (6 bases). CDR3 length equals 12 residues. The V gene's germline CDR1 is MNHEY and CDR2 SMNVEV (reference sequence). Trimming pared 6 bases from V and 10 bases from J, leaving 10 bases between. This CDR3 reads CASRLQGSPLHF. The CDR3 nucleotides read TGTGCCAGCAGGTTACAGGGCTCACCCCTCCACTTT.

This clone occurred once. This CDR3 is CASSPGQSNYGYTF. CDR3 DNA: TGTGCCAGTAGTCCGGGACAGAGTAACTATGGCTACACCTTC. The chain combines TRBV19 with TRBJ1-2; 7 positions agree with TRBD1. This CDR3 region has 14 residues. V was pared by 5 bases and J by 1 base, with 4 bases of the junction left unmatched. Germline V gives CDR1 LNHDA, CDR2 SQIVND (reference sequence).